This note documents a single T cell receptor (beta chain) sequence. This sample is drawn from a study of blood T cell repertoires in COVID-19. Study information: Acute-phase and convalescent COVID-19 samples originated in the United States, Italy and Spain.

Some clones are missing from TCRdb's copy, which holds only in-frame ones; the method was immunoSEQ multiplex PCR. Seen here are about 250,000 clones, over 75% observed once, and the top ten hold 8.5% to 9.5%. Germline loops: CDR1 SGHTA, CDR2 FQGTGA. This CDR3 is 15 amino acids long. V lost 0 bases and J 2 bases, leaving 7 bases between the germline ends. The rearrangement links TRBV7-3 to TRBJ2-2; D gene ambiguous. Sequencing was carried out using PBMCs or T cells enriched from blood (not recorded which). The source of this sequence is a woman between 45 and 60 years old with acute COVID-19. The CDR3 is CASSLTGHNTGELFF. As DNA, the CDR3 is TGTGCCAGCAGCTTAACTGGGCACAACACCGGGGAGCTGTTTTTT.